The 20 T cell receptor beta chains given below trace back to one sample, sequenced in a study of cytomegalovirus exposure and HLA in healthy donors. 60 Vbeta and 13 Jbeta primers were used in PCR. Repertoires were generated with immunoSEQ multiplex PCR, while TCRdb's copy carries only in-frame clones and drops some. The sample contains around 50,000 clones, roughly 72% of which appear only once. The source material was PBMCs. The receptors originated from a woman in her 50s in good health and CMV-seropositive.

V is TRBV5-4 and J is TRBJ2-2; D uncertain. CDR3 length: 16 residues. CDR1 is SGHNT and CDR2 is YYREEE in the germline V gene (reference sequence). Deletions cut 0 bases from V and 1 base from J, with 10 bases between. Here the CDR3 DNA reads TGTGCCAGCAGCTTGGGCTACCAATTGAACACCGGGGAGCTGTTTTTT. This translates into CASSLGYQLNTGELFF.

This chain joins TRBV9 and TRBJ1-4; the D gene is possibly TRBD1 (5 bases). CDR3 length: 15 amino acids. Per the germline V gene, CDR1 is SGDLS and CDR2 is YYNGEE. The V end was cut by 4 bases, the J end by 5 bases, with 15 bases between. The CDR3 DNA reads TGTGCCAGCAGCTTCAAGGACACCGGAAATGAAAAACTGTTTTTT. As protein: CASSFKDTGNEKLFF.

In its sample, this clone was seen a few times. The rearrangement uses TRBV7-3 and TRBJ2-5; 14 positions match TRBD2. Unmatched junction bases numbered 10, after V lost 11 bases and J lost 11 bases. The CDR3 covers 13 residues. Germline V gives CDR1 SGHTA, CDR2 FQGTGA. CDR3 sequence reads: CACPGTSGRAQYF. The CDR3 nucleotides are TGTGCCTGTCCCGGGACTAGCGGGAGAGCACAGTACTTC.

The chain carries TRBV7-9 and TRBJ1-1; possible D gene TRBD1, 6 bases. With 6 bases removed from V and 1 base from J, the gap between germline ends came to 12 bases. The CDR3 sequence is 14 residues long. Germline CDR1 reads SEHNR; CDR2 reads FQNEAQ (reference sequence). CDR3 sequence reads: CASRPTDRNTEAFF. CDR3 coding DNA: TGTGCCAGCAGACCAACGGACAGGAACACTGAAGCTTTCTTT.

In DNA form, the CDR3 reads TGTGCCAGCAGCCAACAGGGATATAGCAATCAGCCCCAGCATTTT. Translation: CASSQQGYSNQPQHF. The genes are TRBV5-5 and TRBJ1-5, with a tentative D call TRBD1 (6 bases). This CDR3 contains 15 residues. The V gene lost 4 bases and the J gene lost 0 bases, with 11 bases spanning the gap. Germline values: CDR1 SGHKS, CDR2 YYEKEE (reference sequence).

The chain recombines TRBV5-4 with TRBJ2-7; 10 bases agree with TRBD2. Germline values: CDR1 SGHNT, CDR2 YYREEE (reference sequence). Trimming removed 2 bases from V and 7 bases from J; junction bases left unmatched: 9. The CDR3 is made up of 15 amino acids. As DNA, the CDR3 is TGTGCCAGCAGCTTTGGGGCTAGCGGGAGTCGAGAGCAGTACTTC. It translates to CASSFGASGSREQYF.

The J gene is TRBJ2-7, the V gene TRBV4-2, with TRBD1 as a possible D gene (5 bases). Per germline, CDR1 LGHNA and CDR2 YNFKEQ. The CDR3 extends over 14 amino acids. V lost 3 bases and J lost 4, with 13 bases in between. DNA of the CDR3: TGTGCCAGCAGCCAGAACTTTAGGGGTTACGAGCAGTACTTC. It is translated as CASSQNFRGYEQYF.

V is TRBV6-6 and J is TRBJ2-3, with TRBD2 matching over 7 bases. The CDR3 runs 15 residues. V shed 5 bases, J shed 9 bases, and the junction held 14 bases outside the gene matches. Germline loops: CDR1 MNHNY, CDR2 SVGAGI (reference sequence). CDR3 sequence (DNA): TGTGCCAGCAGTACGGGGATGGGGGAGGGGTTAACGCAGTATTTT. It specifies CASSTGMGEGLTQYF.

The chain uses TRBV27 and TRBJ1-2; TRBD1 might be the D (5 bases). This CDR3 has 13 residues. CDR1 is MNHEY, CDR2 SMNVEV, per germline (reference sequence). The ends were cut back, 5 bases at V and 5 bases at J, with 12 bases in the middle. The CDR3 loop reads CASSPRTRYGYTF. CDR3 bases: TGTGCCAGCAGTCCCCGGACAAGATATGGCTACACCTTC.

V and J are TRBV28 and TRBJ2-1; 12 bases match TRBD2. Germline CDR1 and CDR2: MDHEN and SYDVKM. Trimming at V came to 3 bases and at J to 6 bases, leaving 3 bases not matched to a gene. The CDR3 extends over 15 amino acids. CDR3 protein: CASSFASGRGNEQFF. The CDR3 nucleotides are TGTGCCAGCAGTTTCGCTAGCGGGAGGGGCAATGAGCAGTTCTTC.

This clone was recorded only once. The junction shows a germline mismatch at one end, possibly a read error. The chain has TRBV6-1 and TRBJ2-1, with D perhaps matching TRBD1 (5 bases). This CDR3 is 13 amino acids long. Germline V gene sequence: CDR1 MNHNS, CDR2 SASEGT. CDR3 nucleotides: TGTGCCAGCAGTGACTCGCCTCGGAGTCAGGGAATCTTC. The encoded protein is CASSDSPRSQGIF.

The chain recombines TRBV7-2 with TRBJ2-7, with TRBD2 as a possible D gene (6 bases). This CDR3 has 14 amino acids. The V end was cut by 3 bases, the J end by 4 bases, with 13 bases between. CDR1 is SGHTA, CDR2 FQGNSA, per germline. CDR3 residues: CASSFLASEYEQYF. The CDR3 DNA reads as TGTGCCAGCAGCTTCCTGGCTAGCGAGTACGAGCAGTACTTC.

The V call is TRBV7-2, the J call TRBJ1-3; tentatively, D is TRBD1 (5 bases). The germline gives CDR1 SGHTA, CDR2 FQGNSA. CDR3 size: 15 residues. V gave up 0 bases and J gave up 4 bases, with 10 bases separating them. The CDR3 DNA reads TGTGCCAGCAGCTTAGCCGGGGGTGCCGGAAACACCATATATTTT. Translated, it gives CASSLAGGAGNTIYF. Filled out from reference TRBV7-2 and TRBJ1-3, the complete variable domain reads GAGVSQSPSNKVTEKGKDVELRCDPISGHTALYWYRQSLGQGLEFLIYFQGNSAPDKSGLPSDRFSAERTGGSVSTLTIQRTQQEDSAVYLCASSLAGGAGNTIYFGEGSWLTVV.

The chain recombines TRBV5-6 with TRBJ2-7; possibly TRBD1 for D (5 bases). V was trimmed by 2 bases and J by 1 base, leaving 10 bases between them. The CDR3 has 14 amino acids. Germline CDR1 and CDR2: SGHDT and YYEEEE. CDR3 loop: CASSFGAASYEQYF. CDR3 coding DNA: TGTGCCAGCAGCTTTGGGGCAGCATCCTACGAGCAGTACTTC.

This chain links TRBV4-2 with TRBJ1-4; possible D gene TRBD1, 6 bases. Germline V gene data show CDR1 as LGHNA and CDR2 as YNFKEQ. The CDR3 runs to 14 residues. Deletions cut 4 bases from V and 8 bases from J, with 14 bases between. The CDR3 sequence: CASSPWEGGEKLFF. CDR3 bases: TGTGCCAGCAGCCCCTGGGAGGGGGGCGAAAAACTGTTTTTT.

The chain links TRBV2 to TRBJ2-1; 14 bases are a match to TRBD2. This CDR3 comprises 14 residues. Germline CDR1 and CDR2: SNHLY and FYNNEI. Trimming at V came to 6 bases and at J to 7 bases, leaving 2 bases not matched to a gene. CDR3 sequence reads: CASSRLAGGNEQFF. The CDR3 DNA is TGTGCCAGCAGCAGACTAGCGGGAGGGAATGAGCAGTTCTTC.

Comment on this clone: Additional DNA sequences in this sample encode the identical CDR3. The chain couples TRBV7-9 to TRBJ2-7, with D possibly being TRBD2 (6 bases). Germline V lookup: CDR1 SEHNR, CDR2 FQNEAQ (reference sequence). CDR3 size: 13 residues. V was shortened by 10 bases and J by 1 base, with 14 bases between the two germline ends. In nucleotides, the CDR3 is TGTGCCACTCGGCCCGGGGGATCCTACGAGCAGTACTTC. Translating it yields CATRPGGSYEQYF.

The chain recombines TRBV2 with TRBJ1-5, with D perhaps matching TRBD1 (5 bases). Germline lookup yields CDR1 SNHLY and CDR2 FYNNEI. There are 14 residues in the CDR3. V shed 9 bases and J shed 0 bases, with 12 bases lying between them. The CDR3, as DNA: TGTGCCAGTAACGGGGGGGGTAGCAATCAGCCCCAGCATTTT. It translates to CASNGGGSNQPQHF.

The V and J genes are TRBV14 and TRBJ1-2; 7 nucleotides match TRBD1. Germline V gene data show CDR1 as SGHDN and CDR2 as FVKESK. The CDR3 spans 20 residues. V was clipped by 5 bases and J by 3 bases; unmatched bases: 24. In DNA, the CDR3 is TGTGCCAGCAGCTCAAGCCTAAAGAAGCAGGGGGAGGCCTTCGACTATGGCTACACCTTC. It encodes CASSSSLKKQGEAFDYGYTF.

This clone occurred a few times. V gene TRBV29-1 combines with J gene TRBJ1-1; D unresolved. Germline V gives CDR1 SQVTM, CDR2 ANQGSEA. The germline V and J ends were trimmed by 2 bases and 8 bases, with 6 bases remaining between them. The CDR3 is 10 amino acids. The CDR3 loop is CSVENREAFF. The CDR3 region has the DNA TGCAGCGTTGAAAACAGAGAAGCTTTCTTT.